The 2 T cell receptor beta chains given below trace back to one sample, sequenced in a study of T cell responses to AZD1222 COVID-19 vaccine. Only in-frame clones appear in the TCRdb table, and some are missing; sequencing was by immunoSEQ multiplex PCR. Counted here are roughly 170,000 clones, 94% occurring once; the ten biggest clones make up around 1.5%. The material was peripheral blood, obtained 28 days after the second AZD1222 dose. These receptors all come from an adult who received the AZD1222 COVID-19 vaccine.

The rearrangement links TRBV9 to TRBJ1-1, with D unresolved. The V gene's germline CDR1 is SGDLS and CDR2 YYNGEE. This CDR3 has 14 residues. V dropped 4 bases and J dropped 2 bases, with 12 bases sitting between them. CDR3 sequence (DNA): TGTGCCAGCAGCCCCTGGGATCTAAACACTGAAGCTTTCTTT. This gives the protein CASSPWDLNTEAFF. Combining the CDR3 with reference TRBV9 and TRBJ1-1 gives the whole variable domain DSGVTQTPKHLITATGQRVTLRCSPRSGDLSVYWYQQSLDQGLQFLIQYYNGEERAKGNILERFSAQQFPDLHSELNLSSLELGDSALYFCASSPWDLNTEAFFGQGTRLTVV.

J is TRBJ2-3 and V is TRBV12-5; D is ambiguous. In germline, CDR1 is LGHNT, CDR2 FRNRAP. V was trimmed by 4 bases and J by 2 bases, leaving 4 bases between them. The CDR3 consists of 12 residues. DNA of the CDR3: TGTGCTAGTGGTTCTTTCACAGATACGCAGTATTTT. Amino acids: CASGSFTDTQYF.